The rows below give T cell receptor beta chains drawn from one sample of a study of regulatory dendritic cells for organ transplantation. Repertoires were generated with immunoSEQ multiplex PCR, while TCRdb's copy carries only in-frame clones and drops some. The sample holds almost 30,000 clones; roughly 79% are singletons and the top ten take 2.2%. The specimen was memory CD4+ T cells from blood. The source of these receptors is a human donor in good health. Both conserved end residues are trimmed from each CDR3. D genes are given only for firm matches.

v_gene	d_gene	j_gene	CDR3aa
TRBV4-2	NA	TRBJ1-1	ASSQDPSSTEAF
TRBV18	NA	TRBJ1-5	ASSPGSNQPQH
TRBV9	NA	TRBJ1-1	ASSVSPTAEAF
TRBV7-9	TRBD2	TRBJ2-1	ASSLARTGGRDEQF
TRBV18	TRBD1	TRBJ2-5	ASSPETGEQETQY
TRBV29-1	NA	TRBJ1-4	SVRGAGSNEKLF
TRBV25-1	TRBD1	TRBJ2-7	ASSPLDRTHEQY
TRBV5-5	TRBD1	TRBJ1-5	ASMPGQGRQPQH
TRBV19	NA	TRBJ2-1	ASSTVLRPNEQF
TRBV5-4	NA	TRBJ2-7	ASSLGTSLREQY
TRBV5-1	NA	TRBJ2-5	ASSSQGLGETQY
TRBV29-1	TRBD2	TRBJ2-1	SVKGLKYNEQF
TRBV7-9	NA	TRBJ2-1	ASSFPSSGSGF
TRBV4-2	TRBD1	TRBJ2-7	ASSGTGNVYEQY
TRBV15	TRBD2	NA	ATSRGIGTSGNYEQY
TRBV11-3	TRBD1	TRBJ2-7	ASSLRQGAYEQY
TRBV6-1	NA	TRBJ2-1	ASRAGWGDEQF
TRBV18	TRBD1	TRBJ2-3	ASSQYTGGTDTQY
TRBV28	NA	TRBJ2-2	ASRKEAMNTGELF
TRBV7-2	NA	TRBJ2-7	ASSLSGTYEQY
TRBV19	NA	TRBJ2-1	ASSIGPRGWGEQF
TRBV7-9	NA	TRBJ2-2	ASSFRAPELF
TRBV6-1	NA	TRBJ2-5	ASSEALLGFSETQY
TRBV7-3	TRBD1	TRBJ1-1	ASSLGALGTGTNTEAF
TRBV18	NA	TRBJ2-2	ASSSVGELF
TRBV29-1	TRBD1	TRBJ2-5	SVVPQGNQETQY
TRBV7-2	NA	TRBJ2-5	ASSSASIQETQY
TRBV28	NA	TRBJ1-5	ASSPDWGRNQPQH
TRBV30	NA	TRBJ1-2	AWSGGRETNYGYT
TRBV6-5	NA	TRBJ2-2	ASSRHSSNTGELF
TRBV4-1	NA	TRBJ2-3	ASSRDVAPDTQY
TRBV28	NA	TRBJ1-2	ASSNNLMGYT
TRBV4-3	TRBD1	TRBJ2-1	ASSQAGQGDIVNEQF
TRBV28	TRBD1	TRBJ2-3	ASSGGGQGTDTQY
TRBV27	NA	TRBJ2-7	AKAGRAYEQY
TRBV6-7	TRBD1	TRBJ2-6	ASSLKTNRTGNSGANVLT
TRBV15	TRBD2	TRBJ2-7	ATSEGVGGAVEQY
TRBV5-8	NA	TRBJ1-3	ASSFSGSSGNTIY
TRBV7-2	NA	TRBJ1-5	ASSLRGNQPQH
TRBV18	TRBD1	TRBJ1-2	ASSQTGGNYGYT
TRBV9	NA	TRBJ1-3	ASSVEHSGNTIY
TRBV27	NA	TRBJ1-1	ASSYRMNTEAF
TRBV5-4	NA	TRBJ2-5	ASSLRETQY
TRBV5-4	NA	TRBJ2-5	ASSLERGDAQY
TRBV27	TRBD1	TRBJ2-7	ASSLSDRGSYEQY